This TCR beta chain was recovered during a study of T cell repertoires in cytomegalovirus infection. Study-level information: Through public TCR beta signatures, both CMV infection and matching HLA type were indicated. Study results and caveats: Cumulated frequencies of public TCR beta families served to identify carriers of CMV plus the relevant HLA. There were HLA-C-restricted CMV-specific TCR beta clonotypes dominating the ex vivo response.

V dropped 5 bases and J dropped 0 bases, with 14 bases sitting between them. Germline V CDR1 and CDR2: MDHEN, SYDVKM. This CDR3 comprises 15 residues. This clonotype was picked up a small number of times. Its antigen is as yet unknown. TCRdb independently ran MiXCR on the reads; one entry per CDR3 protein. The sample lists 560,000 or so distinct CDR3 sequences; about 15% were seen once. This receptor was taken from a human donor in good health (CMV status not recorded). Some clones in this sample may be carry-over from other donors' samples. The V call is TRBV28, the J call TRBJ2-7, with D unresolved. The sample consisted of CD8+ T cells from PBMCs. The CDR3 region has the DNA TGTGCCAGCAGTGCGCCCCAGGCTGGCTCCTACGAGCAGTACTTC. Translation: CASSAPQAGSYEQYF.